The 4 T cell receptor beta chains presented below share a single source sample, sequenced in a study of coeliac disease (dated by TCRdb to between 2022 and 2023). These receptors are not linked to any known antigen. General findings and caveats noted by the study authors: Compared with controls, active coeliac intraepithelial and lamina propria samples had TRB and TRG repertoires of lower clonality, which suggests that diverse T cells were recruited.

The protocol used for the library was the immunoSEQ multiplex PCR assay. TCRdb retrieved this table from immuneACCESS and kept in-frame rearrangements only. Not all clones are present; in checked studies, unresolved V genes account for under half, and no reason is known for the remainder. This sample comprises several thousand clones, 66% of them detected only once. The ten largest clones add up to about 14% of the sample. Specimen: intraepithelial lymphocytes from the gut. The sample's cell subset or site label is to be understood as: intraepithelial cell (IEC) fraction of small intestinal biopsy. Receptor source: a woman aged 18-29 years with active celiac disease.

J is TRBJ2-3 and V is TRBV5-4; 9 bases align to TRBD2. The CDR3 is 15 amino acids. Germline trimming cut 5 bases from V and 3 bases from J; bases unmatched to any gene: 7. Germline V gene sequence: CDR1 SGHNT, CDR2 YYREEE (reference sequence). The CDR3 nucleotides are TGTGCCAGCAGAGTAAGCGGGGGGCGGACAGATACGCAGTATTTT. Protein sequence: CASRVSGGRTDTQYF. Using reference TRBV5-4 and TRBJ2-3 for the parts outside the CDR3, the full variable domain is ETGVTQSPTHLIKTRGQQVTLRCSSQSGHNTVSWYQQALGQGPQFIFQYYREEENGRGNFPPRFSGLQFPNYSSELNVNALELDDSALYLCASRVSGGRTDTQYFGPGTRLTVL.

The V gene is TRBV2, the J gene TRBJ1-2, with D possibly being TRBD1 (6 bases). The CDR3 is 13 residues long. V lost 2 bases, J lost 4 bases, and 8 bases lay in between. CDR1 SNHLY and CDR2 FYNNEI come from the germline V gene. The CDR3 nucleotides are TGTGCCAGCAGTGAAAGGACAGTCTATGGCTACACCTTC. The encoded protein is CASSERTVYGYTF. The variable domain in full, completed from reference TRBV2 and TRBJ1-2, reads EPEVTQTPSHQVTQMGQEVILRCVPISNHLYFYWYRQILGQKVEFLVSFYNNEISEKSEIFDDQFSVERPDGSNFTLKIRSTKLEDSAMYFCASSERTVYGYTFGSGTRLTVV.

The chain employs TRBV30 and TRBJ1-1; D is undetermined. This CDR3 contains 12 residues. Germline CDR1 reads GTSNPN; CDR2 reads SVGIG (reference sequence). The CDR3 is CAARGLRTEAFF. In nucleotides, the CDR3 is TGTGCTGCCCGGGGTCTTAGAACTGAAGCTTTCTTT.

This CDR3 is CASLPPGRGIEQYF. The CDR3 coding sequence is TGTGCCAGCCTGCCTCCAGGGCGGGGGATCGAGCAGTACTTC. The chain uses TRBV2 and TRBJ2-7, with 7 positions matching TRBD2. The germline V gene has CDR1 SNHLY and CDR2 FYNNEI. The CDR3 has 14 residues. The V and J ends lost 8 bases and 6 bases, in that order; junction bases with no gene match: 13.